This T cell receptor beta chain was obtained from a study of response to subunit inactivated influenza vaccine (dated by TCRdb to 2017 to 2018). In the study overall: Deep quantitative profiling of the T cell receptor repertoire was used in the study to follow responses to a trivalent subunit inactivated influenza vaccine. The study at large found these results: According to the authors, only a limited number of new T cells may be recruited by each seasonal influenza vaccination.

Library generation was performed with RT-PCR. These reads were obtained on an Illumina HiSeq 2500. Using fastp trimming at Q25 and MiXCR clonotype assembly, TCRdb reanalyzed the public sequencing data and kept in-frame beta chains. Each CDR3 protein gets just one entry, which takes the most common genes and DNA from the rows behind it. The sample table records about 650,000 distinct CDR3 sequences; approximately 15% of these occur just once. Clones ranked in the top ten supply 7.6% of the sample. The CDR3, from cysteine to phenylalanine, totals 13 residues. CDR3 DNA is the only sequence kept; it has 39 bases, read in frame from the first base. The V and J ends are trimmed by 2 bases and 11 bases, leaving 10 bases between them. CDR1 and CDR2 were assigned from the germline V gene (reference sequence) as MNHEY and SMNVEV. This clonotype has at least ten counts. Its antigen has not been determined. One base away there is no much larger clone; base qualities are not given.

This chain is built from TRBV27 and TRBJ1-6, with TRBD1 tentatively as D gene (5 bases match). This clonotype was obtained from a man aged 45-65 years who received an inactivated influenza vaccine. Donor details come from another sample of the same person, matched by shared clones. Specimen: PBMCs from blood, collected around two weeks before vaccination. The encoded CDR3 is CASSLIRGAPLHF. The sequence in DNA is TGTGCCAGCAGTTTAATCCGGGGCGCACCCCTCCACTTT.